This is a list of T cell receptor beta chains from one sample in a study of cytomegalovirus exposure and HLA in healthy donors. Profiling relied on immunoSEQ multiplex PCR, and the TCRdb table lists in-frame clones only, not all of them. The table has about 190,000 clones, 84% seen once. Sequencing was carried out using PBMCs. All receptors come from a woman in her fifties or sixties in good health and CMV-seropositive. CDR3s include the opening cysteine and the closing phenylalanine or tryptophan. Each record gives: clone size, J gene, V gene, D gene, CDR3 protein, CDR3 DNA. A D gene is named only where the DNA matches it firmly. Some rows have no size entry. The others give once, few or many, or a class for an expanded clone.

clone_size: -; j_call: TRBJ1-2; v_call: TRBV7-2; d_call: TRBD1; cdr3_aa: CASSSSGTGLLGYTF; cdr3_nt: TGTGCCAGCAGCTCCTCCGGGACAGGCCTCTTAGGCTACACCTTC
clone_size: -; j_call: TRBJ2-3; v_call: TRBV10-1; d_call: -; cdr3_aa: CASSEAGRRGTDTQYF; cdr3_nt: TGCGCCAGCAGTGAGGCTGGGAGAAGGGGCACAGATACGCAGTATTTT
clone_size: -; j_call: TRBJ2-3; v_call: TRBV7-6; d_call: -; cdr3_aa: CASSWGGGTDTQYF; cdr3_nt: TGTGCCAGCAGCTGGGGGGGCGGGACAGATACGCAGTATTTT
clone_size: -; j_call: TRBJ1-2; v_call: TRBV9; d_call: TRBD1; cdr3_aa: CASSPGGRNYGYTF; cdr3_nt: TGTGCCAGCAGCCCAGGGGGACGGAACTATGGCTACACCTTC
clone_size: once; j_call: TRBJ2-7; v_call: TRBV7-2; d_call: TRBD1; cdr3_aa: CASSLRTGREQYF; cdr3_nt: TGTGCCAGCAGCTTACGGACAGGGCGGGAGCAGTACTTC
clone_size: -; j_call: TRBJ2-7; v_call: TRBV2; d_call: -; cdr3_aa: CASRGAAYEQYF; cdr3_nt: TGTGCCAGCAGAGGGGCGGCCTACGAGCAGTACTTC
clone_size: -; j_call: TRBJ2-7; v_call: TRBV4-3; d_call: TRBD1; cdr3_aa: CASSPGQTYEQYF; cdr3_nt: TGCGCCAGCAGCCCGGGACAGACCTACGAGCAGTACTTC
clone_size: -; j_call: TRBJ1-1; v_call: TRBV6-6; d_call: -; cdr3_aa: CASSQSGTEAFF; cdr3_nt: TGTGCCAGCAGCCAGTCCGGGACAGAAGCTTTCTTT
clone_size: -; j_call: TRBJ1-6; v_call: TRBV5-4; d_call: TRBD1; cdr3_aa: CASSLPGQGYSPLHF; cdr3_nt: TGTGCCAGCAGCTTGCCCGGACAGGGCTATTCACCCCTCCACTTT
clone_size: -; j_call: TRBJ2-3; v_call: TRBV7-9; d_call: TRBD2; cdr3_aa: CASSLDTSGGATDTQYF; cdr3_nt: TGTGCCAGCAGCTTAGACACTAGCGGGGGGGCCACAGATACGCAGTATTTT
clone_size: -; j_call: TRBJ1-2; v_call: TRBV28; d_call: TRBD1; cdr3_aa: CATRTGLGYTF; cdr3_nt: TGTGCCACCAGGACAGGGCTCGGCTACACCTTC
clone_size: -; j_call: TRBJ1-2; v_call: TRBV27; d_call: TRBD1; cdr3_aa: CASSLGGTGSLGGYTF; cdr3_nt: TGTGCCAGCAGTTTAGGTGGGACAGGGAGCTTGGGCGGCTACACCTTC
clone_size: once; j_call: TRBJ1-6; v_call: TRBV10-3; d_call: -; cdr3_aa: CAISESLGRRAPLHF; cdr3_nt: TGTGCCATCAGTGAGTCATTAGGAAGGAGGGCACCCCTCCACTTT
clone_size: -; j_call: TRBJ2-1; v_call: TRBV7-9; d_call: TRBD2; cdr3_aa: CSSSHGGGPDNEQFF; cdr3_nt: TGTTCCAGCAGCCACGGCGGGGGGCCCGATAATGAGCAGTTCTTC
clone_size: -; j_call: TRBJ2-7; v_call: TRBV7-9; d_call: -; cdr3_aa: CASSLGGGGAAEQYF; cdr3_nt: TGTGCCAGCAGCTTGGGTGGAGGGGGCGCGGCCGAGCAGTACTTC
clone_size: -; j_call: TRBJ1-5; v_call: TRBV6-1; d_call: -; cdr3_aa: CASIEGYQPQHF; cdr3_nt: TGTGCCAGCATCGAGGGCTATCAGCCCCAGCATTTT
clone_size: -; j_call: TRBJ1-1; v_call: TRBV25-1; d_call: -; cdr3_aa: CASIGHTTEAFF; cdr3_nt: TGTGCCAGCATTGGACACACAACTGAAGCTTTCTTT
clone_size: -; j_call: TRBJ2-7; v_call: TRBV6-5; d_call: TRBD1; cdr3_aa: CASRRDRGSYEQYF; cdr3_nt: TGTGCCAGCAGGCGGGACAGGGGGTCCTACGAGCAGTACTTC
clone_size: -; j_call: TRBJ2-3; v_call: TRBV6-5; d_call: TRBD1; cdr3_aa: CASSKRDRGTDTQYF; cdr3_nt: TGTGCCAGCAGTAAACGGGACAGGGGCACAGATACGCAGTATTTT
clone_size: -; j_call: TRBJ2-1; v_call: TRBV5-4; d_call: TRBD2; cdr3_aa: CASSRGLAVDNEQFF; cdr3_nt: TGTGCCAGCAGTAGGGGACTAGCGGTAGATAATGAGCAGTTCTTC
clone_size: -; j_call: TRBJ1-2; v_call: TRBV6-6; d_call: TRBD1; cdr3_aa: CASSYLGQGGSYGYTF; cdr3_nt: TGTGCCAGCAGTTACCTAGGACAGGGGGGTTCCTATGGCTACACCTTC
clone_size: -; j_call: TRBJ1-6; v_call: TRBV19; d_call: TRBD1; cdr3_aa: CASSQGGSYNSPLHF; cdr3_nt: TGTGCCAGTAGCCAGGGGGGCTCCTATAATTCACCCCTCCACTTT
clone_size: -; j_call: TRBJ2-7; v_call: TRBV7-9; d_call: -; cdr3_aa: CSSSFVGAAYEQYF; cdr3_nt: TGTTCCAGCAGCTTTGTAGGGGCAGCTTACGAGCAGTACTTC
clone_size: once; j_call: TRBJ2-3; v_call: TRBV6-5; d_call: TRBD1; cdr3_aa: CASMWGTGSDTQYF; cdr3_nt: TGTGCCAGCATGTGGGGGACAGGGTCAGATACGCAGTATTTT
clone_size: -; j_call: TRBJ2-2; v_call: TRBV7-9; d_call: -; cdr3_aa: CSSSQIDRLGTGELFF; cdr3_nt: TGTTCCAGCAGCCAGATCGACAGACTAGGCACCGGGGAGCTGTTTTTT